This entry lists 32 T cell receptor beta chains sequenced from one sample in a study of T cell changes during pregnancy in multiple sclerosis. Sequencing was performed with immunoSEQ multiplex PCR; in TCRdb, only in-frame clones are kept and a portion is missing. The profile shows 100,000 or so clones, over 80% of them singletons. The material was peripheral blood, obtained after pregnancy. These receptors came from a female donor with multiple sclerosis, enrolled in a pregnancy study.

The V and J genes are TRBV30 and TRBJ1-2; D is uncertain. Germline V lookup: CDR1 GTSNPN, CDR2 SVGIG (reference sequence). CDR3 length: 13 residues. Trimming took off 3 bases at V and 8 bases at J, with 16 bases between the two ends. CDR3 sequence: CAWRHQAIWGYTF. CDR3 in DNA: TGTGCCTGGAGACATCAGGCGATCTGGGGCTACACCTTC. Supplemented by reference TRBV30 and TRBJ1-2, the full variable domain reads SQTIHQWPATLVQPVGSPLSLECTVEGTSNPNLYWYRQAAGRGLQLLFYSVGIGQISSEVPQNLSASRPQDRQFILSSKKLLLSDSGFYLCAWRHQAIWGYTFGSGTRLTVV.

This rearrangement joins TRBV20-1 to TRBJ1-2; the D is unclear. V was clipped by 5 bases and J by 7 bases, with 11 bases between them. The V gene's germline CDR1 is DFQATT and CDR2 SNEGSKA (reference sequence). The CDR3 sequence is 11 residues long. CDR3 DNA: TGCAGTGCTCAGCGGGTATCTGGCTACACCTTC. Residues: CSAQRVSGYTF.

The chain carries TRBV28 and TRBJ2-7, with D possibly matching TRBD1 (7 bases). V lost 3 bases, J lost 4 bases, and 13 bases lay in between. The CDR3 covers 14 residues. CDR1 is MDHEN and CDR2 is SYDVKM in the germline V gene. The CDR3 is CASSFGGTAYEQYF. In DNA form, the CDR3 reads TGTGCCAGCAGTTTTGGCGGGACAGCTTACGAGCAGTACTTC. The full variable domain, its missing parts supplied by reference TRBV28 and TRBJ2-7, is DVKVTQSSRYLVKRTGEKVFLECVQDMDHENMFWYRQDPGLGLRLIYFSYDVKMKEKGDIPEGYSVSREKKERFSLILESASTNQTSMYLCASSFGGTAYEQYFGPGTRLTVT.

The chain combines TRBV28 with TRBJ2-5; 10 nucleotides agree with TRBD2. V was pared by 7 bases and J by 2 bases, with 1 base of the junction left unmatched. The CDR3 has 13 amino acids. From germline, CDR1 is MDHEN and CDR2 SYDVKM. The CDR3 coding sequence is TGTGCCAGCACTAGCGGGGGACAAGAGACCCAGTACTTC. Protein: CASTSGGQETQYF.

The chain uses TRBV21-1 and TRBJ1-5. TRBV21-1 is listed as a pseudogene. The CDR3 sequence is 16 residues long. CDR3 amino acids: CASSKARRDANQPQHF. CDR3 DNA sequence: TGTGCCAGCAGCAAAGCGCGGAGGGATGCCAATCAGCCCCAGCATTTT.

The rearrangement joins TRBV6-1 to TRBJ1-2, with TRBD1 matching over 8 bases. This CDR3 has 14 residues. The germline CDR1 and CDR2 sequences are MNHNS and SASEGT. The J segment lost 4 bases and the V segment lost 6 bases, leaving 7 bases of the junction unmatched. The CDR3: CASRYQGASYGYTF. DNA for the CDR3: TGTGCCAGCAGATACCAGGGGGCGAGCTATGGCTACACCTTC.

This clone was recorded once. The chain is built from TRBV5-4 and TRBJ2-7; tentative D call: TRBD1 (6 bases). The germline V gene has CDR1 SGHNT and CDR2 YYREEE (reference sequence). V was trimmed by 5 bases and J by 7 bases, leaving 16 bases between them. The CDR3 loop spans 13 amino acids. The CDR3 sequence is CASSSGTPGEQYF. In DNA, the CDR3 is TGTGCCAGCAGTTCCGGGACACCGGGAGAGCAGTACTTC.

The CDR3 DNA is TGTGCAATCGGGGTCGGCTATGGCTACACCTTC. Its translation: CAIGVGYGYTF. V gene TRBV6-6 combines with J gene TRBJ1-2; D gene ambiguous. This CDR3 is 11 amino acids long. CDR1 MNHNY and CDR2 SVGAGI come from the germline V gene (reference sequence).

This chain uses TRBV4-3 with TRBJ2-2, with D uncertain. This CDR3 has 13 amino acids. Germline V gene sequence: CDR1 LGHNA, CDR2 YSLEER. The germline V and J ends were trimmed by 1 base and 7 bases, with 7 bases remaining between them. The CDR3 region is CASSQVVSGELFF. DNA of the CDR3: TGCGCCAGCAGCCAAGTTGTTAGCGGGGAGCTGTTTTTT.

The chain has TRBV19 and TRBJ1-5, with 10 nucleotides matching TRBD1. The CDR3 covers 16 residues. The germline V gene encodes CDR1 LNHDA and CDR2 SQIVND (reference sequence). V gave up 6 bases and J gave up 3 bases; unmatched junction bases: 8. The CDR3: CASSYFGQGDNQPQHF. The CDR3 DNA sequence: TGTGCCAGTAGCTACTTCGGACAGGGGGACAATCAGCCCCAGCATTTT.

The genes are TRBV9 and TRBJ1-2; 7 positions match TRBD1. This CDR3 spans 15 amino acids. Germline V lookup: CDR1 SGDLS, CDR2 YYNGEE. The trim removed 4 bases at V and 4 bases at J, leaving 10 bases unmatched. CDR3 bases: TGTGCCAGCAGCCTTAGACAGGGAGACCCCTATGGCTACACCTTC. Its translation is CASSLRQGDPYGYTF.

This chain joins TRBV6-6 and TRBJ1-5; a weak D match, TRBD1 (6 bases). The CDR3 runs to 16 residues. V lost 7 bases and J 0 bases, leaving 16 bases between the germline ends. Germline V lookup: CDR1 MNHNY, CDR2 SVGAGI (reference sequence). CDR3 coding DNA: TGTGCCAGCACCTACGGACAGCGAAATAGCAATCAGCCCCAGCATTTT. Translation: CASTYGQRNSNQPQHF.

The chain carries TRBV28 and TRBJ1-6; D not resolved. V was cut by 6 bases and J by 10 bases, with 16 bases left in between. Germline CDR1 MDHEN, CDR2 SYDVKM. CDR3 length equals 14 residues. CDR3 bases: TGTGCCAGCAGAACCCTGTACCTGGGCTCACCCCTCCACTTT. Translating it yields CASRTLYLGSPLHF.

V usage is TRBV27 and J usage is TRBJ2-1; tentative D call: TRBD1 (5 bases). The CDR3 has 12 residues. From germline, CDR1 is MNHEY and CDR2 SMNVEV (reference sequence). V lost 0 bases and J 10 bases, leaving 7 bases between the germline ends. The CDR3 loop is CASSLSAGEQFF. CDR3 nucleotides: TGTGCCAGCAGTTTATCGGCAGGGGAGCAGTTCTTC.

The rearrangement joins TRBV11-1 to TRBJ1-1, with 9 bases aligning to TRBD1. V lost 4 bases, J lost 5 bases, and 5 bases stayed unmatched. CDR1 and CDR2 (germline): SGHAT, FQDESV (reference sequence). The CDR3 extends over 14 amino acids. The CDR3 here is CASSYGTGKTEAFF. The CDR3 region has the DNA TGTGCCAGCAGCTATGGGACAGGGAAGACTGAAGCTTTCTTT.

This clone was counted a single time. The V call is TRBV9, the J call TRBJ2-3; a possible D gene is TRBD1 (6 bases). CDR3 length: 14 amino acids. V lost 0 bases, J lost 5 bases, and 10 bases lay in between. Germline loops: CDR1 SGDLS, CDR2 YYNGEE. The CDR3 nucleotides read TGTGCCAGCAGCGTAGACAGGGCAATAGATACGCAGTATTTT. It encodes CASSVDRAIDTQYF.

The chain joins TRBV5-6 to TRBJ1-2, with a weak D call TRBD1 (5 bases). The V end lost 4 bases, the J end lost 1 base, and 17 bases lay between the germline ends. Germline values: CDR1 SGHDT, CDR2 YYEEEE. This CDR3 is built from 16 residues. The CDR3 region is CASSVPTGGLNYGYTF. The CDR3 DNA sequence: TGTGCCAGCAGCGTCCCTACAGGTGGCCTTAACTATGGCTACACCTTC. Supplemented by reference TRBV5-6 and TRBJ1-2, the full variable domain reads DAGVTQSPTHLIKTRGQQVTLRCSPKSGHDTVSWYQQALGQGPQFIFQYYEEEERQRGNFPDRFSGHQFPNYSSELNVNALLLGDSALYLCASSVPTGGLNYGYTFGSGTRLTVV.

The rearrangement joins TRBV14 to TRBJ2-1, with 9 positions matching TRBD2. The germline CDR1 and CDR2 sequences are SGHDN and FVKESK. This CDR3 is 16 amino acids long. The V segment lost 5 bases and the J segment 4 bases; nucleotides outside the gene matches: 9. The chain's CDR3 is CASSYLSGGLYNEQFF. The CDR3 bases are TGTGCCAGCAGCTATCTTAGCGGGGGACTTTACAATGAGCAGTTCTTC.

This clone was picked up a small number of times. CDR3 amino acids: CATSGQGAGTGELFF. The CDR3, as DNA: TGTGCCACCTCAGGGCAGGGGGCCGGCACCGGGGAGCTGTTTTTT. The chain combines TRBV19 with TRBJ2-2; TRBD1 aligns across 8 bases. This CDR3 region has 15 residues. Germline V CDR1 and CDR2: LNHDA, SQIVND (reference sequence). V trimming: 10 bases; J trimming: 4 bases; junction bases outside the gene matches: 11.

The V call is TRBV6-1, the J call TRBJ2-2; tentatively, D is TRBD2 (7 bases). Between the trimmed V and J ends, which lost 4 bases and 6 bases, there was a span of 15 bases. Germline values: CDR1 MNHNS, CDR2 SASEGT. This CDR3 is 15 amino acids long. In DNA, the CDR3 is TGTGCCAGCAGTGGAGGTGGGGGGGCCGCCGGGGAGCTGTTTTTT. Translating it yields CASSGGGGAAGELFF.

The V call is TRBV30, the J call TRBJ1-1, with a weak D call TRBD1 (5 bases). Germline CDR1 reads GTSNPN; CDR2 reads SVGIG (reference sequence). The CDR3 totals 15 residues. The V end was cut by 0 bases, the J end by 1 base, with 12 bases between. The CDR3 is CAWSVTRQGNTEAFF. The CDR3 DNA follows: TGTGCCTGGAGTGTAACGCGGCAGGGGAACACTGAAGCTTTCTTT.

The V call is TRBV5-1, the J call TRBJ1-1, with D maybe TRBD1 (6 bases). Looked up from germline, CDR1 is SGHRS and CDR2 is YFSETQ. This CDR3 has 14 amino acids. V was trimmed by 2 bases and J by 7 bases, leaving 15 bases between them. CDR3 nucleotide sequence: TGCGCCAGCAGCTTTACTCATTCACAGGGTGAAGCTTTCTTT. Amino acid sequence: CASSFTHSQGEAFF.

The chain links TRBV7-8 to TRBJ2-3, with D possibly being TRBD2 (5 bases). This CDR3 is 12 amino acids long. The germline V gene has CDR1 SGHVS and CDR2 FQNEAQ. V lost 8 bases and J 5 bases, leaving 11 bases between the germline ends. The CDR3 sequence is CASLGKGDTQYF. The CDR3 nucleotides read TGTGCCAGCCTCGGGAAAGGAGATACGCAGTATTTT.

The V gene is TRBV5-4, the J gene TRBJ2-7; no reliable D call. Looked up from germline, CDR1 is SGHNT and CDR2 is YYREEE (reference sequence). With 3 bases removed from V and 3 bases from J, the gap between germline ends came to 10 bases. CDR3 length: 13 residues. CDR3 sequence: CASSSVFNYEQYF. DNA for the CDR3: TGTGCCAGCAGCTCGGTCTTCAACTACGAGCAGTACTTC.

This chain links TRBV15 with TRBJ1-5, with D possibly being TRBD1 (6 bases). CDR1 is LNHNV and CDR2 is YYDKDF in the germline V gene (reference sequence). Trimming took off 8 bases at V and 9 bases at J, with 14 bases between the two ends. The CDR3 extends over 12 amino acids. The CDR3 DNA sequence: TGTGCCACCGAGGGGGTCATCGGGCCCCAGCATTTT. It codes for CATEGVIGPQHF.

This chain uses TRBV5-1 with TRBJ2-1; D perhaps matches TRBD1 (6 bases). The CDR3 is made up of 14 amino acids. V was trimmed by 5 bases and J by 6 bases, leaving 15 bases between them. Germline CDR1 is SGHRS and CDR2 is YFSETQ. The CDR3 here is CASSVGHKGNEQFF. CDR3 nucleotides: TGCGCCAGCAGTGTGGGACATAAGGGCAATGAGCAGTTCTTC.

This chain connects TRBV5-4 to TRBJ2-2, with D tentatively TRBD1 (5 bases). V was cut by 4 bases and J by 3 bases, with 13 bases left in between. Germline assignment: CDR1 SGHNT and CDR2 YYREEE (reference sequence). This CDR3 spans 15 amino acids. In DNA form, the CDR3 reads TGTGCCAGCAGCCTCGACAGCTACGACACCGGGGAGCTGTTTTTT. Its translation: CASSLDSYDTGELFF.

This clone was detected once. J is TRBJ2-1 and V is TRBV7-3; D is uncertain. The CDR3 extends over 16 amino acids. The ends were cut back, 3 bases at V and 0 bases at J, with 12 bases in the middle. Germline V gene lookup returns CDR1 SGHTA and CDR2 FQGTGA. The CDR3 spells CASSFQTESSYNEQFF. Written as DNA, the CDR3 is TGTGCCAGCAGCTTTCAGACGGAGAGCTCCTACAATGAGCAGTTCTTC.

The rearrangement uses TRBV19 and TRBJ1-4; 7 bases fit TRBD1. Trimming removed 7 bases from V and 4 bases from J; junction bases left unmatched: 6. The CDR3 spans 14 residues. Germline CDR1 is LNHDA and CDR2 is SQIVND (reference sequence). The CDR3 is CASTTDRVNEKLFF. In DNA, the CDR3 is TGTGCCAGTACTACCGACAGGGTTAATGAAAAACTGTTTTTT.

The V call is TRBV4-3, the J call TRBJ2-7, with 8 bases identical to TRBD1. From germline, CDR1 is LGHNA and CDR2 YSLEER. The CDR3 covers 12 residues. Trimming at V came to 8 bases and at J to 6 bases, leaving 6 bases not matched to a gene. The CDR3 sequence is CASVGRGREQYF. The CDR3 DNA sequence: TGCGCCAGCGTAGGCAGGGGGCGCGAGCAGTACTTC.

The V gene is TRBV7-2, the J gene TRBJ1-2; TRBD1 might be the D (5 bases). The CDR3 extends over 14 amino acids. Germline V gene sequence: CDR1 SGHTA, CDR2 FQGNSA. V was shortened by 6 bases and J by 6 bases, with 17 bases between the two germline ends. CDR3 in DNA: TGTGCCAGCAGGAACCCCGGGGGGGGAGATGGCTACACCTTC. Encoded protein: CASRNPGGGDGYTF.

CDR3 sequence reads: CAISFRDSVSGANVLTF. CDR3 coding DNA: TGTGCCATCAGTTTCCGGGACAGTGTCTCTGGGGCCAACGTCCTGACTTTC. This sequence joins TRBV10-3 and TRBJ2-6, with 7 nucleotides matching TRBD1. The CDR3 is 17 residues long. J gave up 0 bases and V 5 bases, and 7 bases lay outside the gene matches. Germline CDR1 is ENHRY and CDR2 is SYGVKD.